This T cell receptor beta chain was sequenced during a study of CXCR3-negative and CXCR3-positive naive CD8 T cells. CDR1 is SQVTM and CDR2 is ANQGSEA in the germline V gene. The CDR3 extends over 11 amino acids. As to this clonotype: The antigen is unknown.

TRB cDNA was prepared as libraries by UMI-labeled 5' RACE. Using the 5' RACE reads, TCRdb records one entry per CDR3 protein without DNA. In all, the sample yields thousands of distinct CDR3 sequences. Study-wide points: TRB CDR3s of CXCR3-positive naive cells were more hydrophobic than those of CXCR3-negative naive cells.

The rearrangement uses TRBV29-1 and TRBJ2-4. The receptor was isolated from a human donor in good health. Some clones in this sample may be carry-over from other donors' samples. The material sequenced was naive CXCR3+ CD8+ T cells from blood. The subset here: CD45RO-CCR7+CD27+CD95- naive CD8+ T cells expressing CXCR3 (TNR3+). The CDR3 spells CSVADGGIQYF. The full variable domain, its missing parts supplied by reference TRBV29-1 and TRBJ2-4, is SAVISQKPSRDICQRGTSLTIQCQVDSQVTMMFWYRQQPGQSLTLIATANQGSEATYESGFVIDKFPISRPNLTFSTLTVSNMSPEDSSIYLCSVADGGIQYFGAGTRLSVL.